What follows are 18 T cell receptor beta chains derived from one specimen sequenced in a study of early T cells in non-severe SARS-CoV-2 infection. TCRdb redid the calling of the 5' RACE reads with MiXCR, one entry per CDR3 protein. This table has tens of thousands of distinct CDR3 sequences, roughly 5% appearing once. Material: whole blood. Source of these receptors: an adult who was a healthcare worker with PCR-confirmed SARS-CoV-2 infection or an uninfected control (not recorded which).

This clonotype was observed at least ten times. The conserved final phenylalanine or tryptophan is absent from the CDR3, which likely points to a read error. The DNA is omitted, as the CDR3 cannot be located on it reliably, and the CDR3 follows TCRdb's listing. V is TRBV12-3 or TRBV12-4 and J is TRBJ2-4; TRBD1, as called in the table, went unchecked against the DNA. The CDR3 sequence runs 12 residues, both termini included. The CDR3 loop is CASSILPGPNTA.

This clonotype has a handful of counts. The rearrangement links TRBV5-4 to TRBJ2-7, with D hard to call. Trimming took 4 bases from V and 5 from J, leaving 13 bases between them. Germline V gene lookup returns CDR1 SGHNT and CDR2 YYREEE (reference sequence). The CDR3 totals 13 residues. The CDR3 reads CASSAQPGDEQYF. CDR3 bases: TGTGCCAGCAGCGCCCAACCAGGCGACGAGCAGTACTTC.

This clonotype was observed at least ten times. The V call is TRBV16, the J call TRBJ1-5; D call uncertain. The V and J ends lost 1 base and 7 bases respectively, with 11 bases between them. CDR1 and CDR2 (germline): KGHSY, FQNENV. The CDR3 has 14 amino acids. As DNA, the CDR3 is TGTGCCAGCAGCCAATGGGGTGCGGGACAGCCCCAGCATTTT. Translation gives CASSQWGAGQPQHF. Variable domain in full (rest from reference TRBV16 and TRBJ1-5): GEEVAQTPKHLVRGEGQKAKLYCAPIKGHSYVFWYQQVLKNEFKFLISFQNENVFDETGMPKERFSAKCLPNSPCSLEIQATKLEDSAVYFCASSQWGAGQPQHFGDGTRLSIL.

This clonotype was observed many times. This chain connects TRBV20-1 to TRBJ2-2; D unresolved. Germline CDR1 reads DFQATT; CDR2 reads SNEGSKA (reference sequence). V lost 6 bases and J lost 5, with 10 bases in between. This CDR3 comprises 12 residues. The CDR3 region has the DNA TGCAGTGCGCCGACCGAAACCGGGGAGCTGTTTTTT. Protein product: CSAPTETGELFF.

The sample holds many counts of this clonotype. The CDR3 DNA reads as TGTGCCAGCAGTACCGGTCCCGGGGTGCGGTTCTTC. Its protein is CASSTGPGVRFF. The genes are TRBV12-3 or TRBV12-4 and TRBJ2-1; D is perhaps TRBD2 (5 bases). This CDR3 is built from 12 residues. Deletions cut 5 bases from V and 15 bases from J, with 17 bases between.

This clonotype occurred a few times. J is TRBJ1-6 and V is TRBV30; possible D gene TRBD1, 5 bases. This CDR3 is 13 amino acids long. Germline V gene lookup returns CDR1 GTSNPN and CDR2 SVGIG (reference sequence). The V end lost 5 bases, the J end lost 6 bases, and 11 bases lay between the germline ends. CDR3 in amino acids: CAWVRDLNSPLHF. CDR3 sequence (DNA): TGTGCCTGGGTCCGGGACCTTAATTCACCCCTCCACTTT.

Ten or more counts support this clonotype. This chain connects TRBV7-9 to TRBJ2-1; maybe TRBD2 (5 bases). Germline CDR1 and CDR2: SEHNR and FQNEAQ (reference sequence). This CDR3 has 11 amino acids. Trimming stripped 2 bases from V and 10 bases from J, with 6 bases between. CDR3 nucleotide sequence: TGTGCCAGCAGCTTACGACTAGAGCAGTTCTTC. This gives the protein CASSLRLEQFF.

There are many counts of this clonotype. This chain links TRBV27 with TRBJ1-1, with D hard to call. The CDR3 loop spans 13 amino acids. V shed 3 bases and J shed 0 bases, with 5 bases lying between them. In germline, CDR1 is MNHEY, CDR2 SMNVEV (reference sequence). Here the CDR3 DNA reads TGTGCCAGCAGTTTCACAATGAACACTGAAGCTTTCTTT. This sequence encodes CASSFTMNTEAFF.

This clonotype counts as medium-sized. The J gene is TRBJ1-1, the V gene TRBV27; D call uncertain. Germline V gives CDR1 MNHEY, CDR2 SMNVEV (reference sequence). The CDR3 is made up of 13 amino acids. V lost 0 bases and J lost 4, with 6 bases in between. This CDR3 reads CASSLSRITEAFF. CDR3 DNA: TGTGCCAGCAGTTTATCCCGAATCACTGAAGCTTTCTTT.

This clonotype has just a few counts. This chain connects TRBV12-3 or TRBV12-4 to TRBJ2-1; either TRBD1 or TRBD2 may fit D (6 bases each). The CDR3 length is 15 residues. V was shortened by 7 bases and J by 7 bases, with 20 bases between the two germline ends. CDR3 residues: CASIKYGGQENEQFF. The CDR3 DNA follows: TGTGCCAGCATCAAATACGGGGGCCAAGAGAATGAGCAGTTCTTC.

A few counts support this clonotype. This chain connects TRBV5-1 to TRBJ1-2; TRBD1 matches at 7 bases. J gave up 6 bases and V 4 bases, and 15 bases lay outside the gene matches. Germline CDR1 and CDR2: SGHRS and YFSETQ. This CDR3 spans 16 amino acids. Written as DNA, the CDR3 is TGCGCCAGCAGCCGAACAGGGGTCCCCTTAGGCGATGGCTACACCTTC. Translated, it gives CASSRTGVPLGDGYTF.

This clonotype came up many times. The rearrangement links TRBV10-3 to TRBJ1-4; 7 bases agree with TRBD1. The CDR3 totals 13 residues. Trimming took 11 bases from V and 3 from J; bases not matched to a gene: 6. Germline lookup yields CDR1 ENHRY and CDR2 SYGVKD. The CDR3 sequence: CASQGGSNEKLFF. The CDR3 bases are TGTGCCTCGCAAGGGGGCTCTAATGAAAAACTGTTTTTT.

The chain combines TRBV2 with TRBJ1-1, with D possibly TRBD1 on 6 matching bases. This CDR3 has 13 residues. Germline V gives CDR1 SNHLY, CDR2 FYNNEI. V was pared by 6 bases and J by 1 base, with 9 bases between. CDR3 amino acids: CASRPQGNTEAFF. DNA for the CDR3: TGTGCCAGCAGACCACAGGGGAACACTGAAGCTTTCTTT.

This clonotype has ten or more counts. The chain uses TRBV18 and TRBJ1-1; D ambiguous. The germline V gene has CDR1 KGHSH and CDR2 LQKENI. V lost 6 bases to trimming and J lost 0 bases, with 11 bases between them. This CDR3 has 14 residues. Written as DNA, the CDR3 is TGTGCCAGCTCGGGCAGCATGATGAACACTGAAGCTTTCTTT. It yields the protein CASSGSMMNTEAFF.

This chain uses TRBV20-1 with TRBJ1-2; D unclear. Trimming left V 5 bases short and J 4 bases short, with 11 bases between. This CDR3 contains 12 residues. Per the germline V gene, CDR1 is DFQATT and CDR2 is SNEGSKA (reference sequence). The CDR3 is CSAGSTVYGYTF. DNA of the CDR3: TGCAGTGCTGGGTCGACGGTCTATGGCTACACCTTC.

This chain links TRBV6-6 with TRBJ2-2; tentatively, D is TRBD2 (6 bases). Germline V gene lookup returns CDR1 MNHNY and CDR2 SVGAGI (reference sequence). CDR3 length: 14 amino acids. Trimming removed 6 bases from V and 2 bases from J, with 10 bases in between. The CDR3 DNA sequence: TGTGCCAGCAGGCGGGACTCCAACACCGGGGAGCTGTTTTTT. Its protein is CASRRDSNTGELFF.

The sample holds a few counts of this clonotype. The chain uses TRBV3-1 and TRBJ2-6; no firm D call. This CDR3 is built from 14 residues. V was pared by 3 bases and J by 1 base, with 4 bases between. Germline V CDR1 and CDR2: LGHDT, YNNKEL (reference sequence). This CDR3 reads CASSHRSGANVLTF. CDR3 coding DNA: TGTGCCAGCAGCCATAGGTCTGGGGCCAACGTCCTGACTTTC.

This clonotype was observed at least ten times. The J gene is TRBJ2-7, the V gene TRBV12-3 or TRBV12-4; D gene unclear. Trimming took 3 bases from V and 4 from J, leaving 13 bases between them. This CDR3 region has 14 residues. The CDR3 spells CASSFLPSLYEQYF. As DNA, the CDR3 is TGTGCCAGCAGTTTTCTCCCGTCCCTATACGAGCAGTACTTC.